The 8 T cell receptor beta chains reported below all come from one sample, sequenced in a study of T-cell memory formation after mild COVID-19. TCRdb redid the calling of the 5' RACE reads with MiXCR, one entry per CDR3 protein. Among under 250,000 distinct CDR3 sequences listed, over 8.5% were seen once. The sequenced sample consisted of PBMCs or a T cell subset sorted from them (not recorded which). These receptors were obtained from a man aged 18 to 29 who had mild COVID-19 (a few samples of this study predate the infection). Cell type and time point are not known.

This chain uses TRBV7-9 with TRBJ2-3; TRBD1 matches at 7 bases. With V trimmed by 6 bases and J by 4 bases, 7 bases remained unmatched. There are 14 residues in the CDR3. The germline V gene encodes CDR1 SEHNR and CDR2 FQNEAQ (reference sequence). CDR3 sequence: CASSRDTGADTQYF. DNA for the CDR3: TGTGCCAGCAGTCGAGATACAGGGGCAGATACGCAGTATTTT.

Turning to this clonotype: It may be a read error: a sequence one base away is much more abundant. The chain has TRBV7-6 and TRBJ2-1; tentative D call: TRBD1 (6 bases). Germline-derived CDR1 and CDR2 are SGHVS and FNYEAQ. CDR3 length: 14 amino acids. CDR3 residues: CASSQAPTGNGQFF. CDR3 nucleotide sequence: TGTGCCAGCAGCCAGGCCCCTACAGGGAATGGGCAGTTCTTC.

The rearrangement uses TRBV6-2 or TRBV6-3 and TRBJ2-7, with 9 positions matching TRBD1. CDR1 and CDR2 (germline): MNHEY, SVGEGT. The trim removed 1 base at V and 2 bases at J, leaving 6 bases unmatched. This CDR3 has 16 amino acids. The CDR3 protein is CASSYYGTGIPYEQYF. The CDR3 nucleotides read TGTGCCAGCAGTTACTACGGGACAGGGATCCCCTACGAGCAGTACTTC.

This clonotype has a handful of counts. The chain has TRBV6-5 and TRBJ2-7; maybe TRBD1 (5 bases). Deletions cut 8 bases from V and 6 bases from J, with 14 bases between. Germline V gene lookup returns CDR1 MNHEY and CDR2 SVGAGI. CDR3 length: 12 residues. DNA for the CDR3: TGTGCCAGCTCGGGCAGGGCAAGCGAGCAGTACTTC. Its translation is CASSGRASEQYF.

This clonotype was detected many times. The chain joins TRBV27 to TRBJ2-2; D perhaps matches TRBD2 (6 bases). Germline-derived CDR1 and CDR2 are MNHEY and SMNVEV (reference sequence). The CDR3 is 15 amino acids. V lost 5 bases to trimming and J lost 0 bases, with 10 bases between them. The CDR3 is CASSRLGSNTGELFF. DNA for the CDR3: TGTGCCAGCAGTCGACTAGGATCGAACACCGGGGAGCTGTTTTTT.

This clonotype has at least ten counts. V is TRBV5-5 and J is TRBJ1-5; no clear D gene. Germline CDR1 and CDR2: SGHKS and YYEKEE (reference sequence). V was trimmed by 0 bases and J by 10 bases, leaving 11 bases between them. The CDR3 loop spans 13 amino acids. The CDR3 spells CASSLATAKPQHF. CDR3 bases: TGTGCCAGCAGCTTGGCAACAGCCAAACCCCAGCATTTT.

The chain carries TRBV5-1 and TRBJ1-3; D remains ambiguous. Per germline, CDR1 SGHRS and CDR2 YFSETQ. The CDR3 is made up of 15 amino acids. The V end was cut by 7 bases, the J end by 4 bases, with 18 bases between. The CDR3 loop is CASGTGTPGGNTIYF. The CDR3 DNA sequence: TGCGCCAGCGGCACCGGCACGCCGGGCGGAAACACCATATATTTT.

Many counts were recorded for this clonotype. The V call is TRBV7-6, the J call TRBJ2-7, with 11 bases lining up with TRBD2. CDR1 and CDR2 (germline): SGHVS, FNYEAQ. CDR3 size: 15 residues. After removal of 5 bases from V and 4 bases from J, the junction contained 7 bases not matched to a gene. CDR3 DNA sequence: TGTGCCAGCAGCCTACTAGCGGGGGCCTTGTACGAGCAGTACTTC. Amino acid sequence: CASSLLAGALYEQYF. Filled out from reference TRBV7-6 and TRBJ2-7, the complete variable domain reads GAGVSQSPRYKVTKRGQDVALRCDPISGHVSLYWYRQALGQGPEFLTYFNYEAQQDKSGLPNDRFSAERPEGSISTLTIQRTEQRDSAMYRCASSLLAGALYEQYFGPGTRLTVT.